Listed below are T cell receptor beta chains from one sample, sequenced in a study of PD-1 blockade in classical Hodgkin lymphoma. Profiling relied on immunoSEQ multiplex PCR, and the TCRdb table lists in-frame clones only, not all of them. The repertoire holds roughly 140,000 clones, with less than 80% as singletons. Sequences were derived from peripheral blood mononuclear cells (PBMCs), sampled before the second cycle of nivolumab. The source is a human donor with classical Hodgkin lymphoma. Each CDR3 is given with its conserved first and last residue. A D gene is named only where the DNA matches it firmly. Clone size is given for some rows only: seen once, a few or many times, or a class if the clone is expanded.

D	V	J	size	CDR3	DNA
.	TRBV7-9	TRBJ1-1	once	CASSQQGSDTEAFF	TGTGCCAGCAGCCAACAGGGATCGGACACTGAAGCTTTCTTT
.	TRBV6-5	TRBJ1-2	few	CASSQDSFYGYTF	TGTGCCAGCAGCCAGGACAGTTTCTATGGCTACACCTTC
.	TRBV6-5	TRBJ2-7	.	CASSPNAQAYEQYF	TGTGCCAGCAGTCCAAACGCACAAGCCTACGAGCAGTACTTC
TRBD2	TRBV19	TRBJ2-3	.	CASSTTGTRDRQYF	TGTGCCAGTAGTACTACCGGGACTAGAGATCGGCAGTATTTT
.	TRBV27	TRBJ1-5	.	CASSLLGGSSNQPQHF	TGTGCCAGCAGTTTATTAGGGGGGAGTAGCAATCAGCCCCAGCATTTT
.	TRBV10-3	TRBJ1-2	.	CASSRDGANYGYTF	TGTGCCAGCAGCCGAGACGGGGCGAACTATGGCTACACCTTC
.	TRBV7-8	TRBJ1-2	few	CASSLSQLLNYGYTF	TGTGCCAGCAGCTTAAGTCAGCTCCTTAACTATGGCTACACCTTC
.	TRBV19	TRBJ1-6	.	CASSMVENSPLHF	TGTGCCAGTAGTATGGTCGAGAATTCACCCCTCCACTTT
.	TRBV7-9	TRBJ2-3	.	CASSRLGELPNF	TGTGCCAGCAGCCGCCTGGGGGAACTTCCCAATTTT
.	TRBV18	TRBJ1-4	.	CASSPQRDGEKLFF	TGTGCCAGCTCACCGCAGAGGGACGGGGAAAAACTGTTTTTT
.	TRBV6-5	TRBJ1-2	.	CASSYWTENYGYTF	TGTGCCAGCAGTTACTGGACAGAGAACTATGGCTACACCTTC
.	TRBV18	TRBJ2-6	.	CASSPLSGANVLTF	TGTGCCAGCTCACCCCTCTCTGGGGCCAACGTCCTGACTTTC
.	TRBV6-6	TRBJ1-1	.	CASKHRVNTEAFF	TGTGCCAGCAAACACAGGGTGAACACTGAAGCTTTCTTT
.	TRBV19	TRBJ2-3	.	CASSPTVALGGAWGTDTQYF	TGTGCCAGTAGCCCTACGGTAGCCCTGGGGGGGGCATGGGGCACAGATACGCAGTATTTT
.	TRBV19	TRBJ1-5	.	CASSTGNSNQPQHF	TGTGCCAGTAGTACAGGGAATAGCAATCAGCCCCAGCATTTT
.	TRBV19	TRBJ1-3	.	CATGPGDSGNTIYF	TGTGCCACCGGACCCGGGGACTCTGGAAACACCATATATTTT
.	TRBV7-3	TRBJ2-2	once	CASSRQGGSTGELFF	TGTGCCAGCAGCAGACAAGGGGGTAGCACCGGGGAGCTGTTTTTT
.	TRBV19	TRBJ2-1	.	CASSPLRGAMFF	TGTGCCAGTAGTCCCCTCCGCGGGGCCATGTTCTTC
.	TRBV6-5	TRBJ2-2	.	CASSPRGINTGELFF	TGTGCCAGCAGCCCTCGGGGGATAAACACCGGGGAGCTGTTTTTT
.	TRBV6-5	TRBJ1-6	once	CASSKPFSYNSPLHF	TGTGCCAGCAGTAAACCCTTCTCCTATAATTCACCCCTCCACTTT
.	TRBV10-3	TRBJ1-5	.	CAISRDGGPNQPQHF	TGTGCCATCAGTCGCGACGGGGGGCCCAATCAGCCCCAGCATTTT
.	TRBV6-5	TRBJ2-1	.	CASSYLVSYNEQFF	TGTGCCAGCAGTTACTTGGTAAGCTACAATGAGCAGTTCTTC
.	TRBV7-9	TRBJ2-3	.	CASSWRADTQYF	TGTGCCAGCAGTTGGAGGGCAGATACGCAGTATTTT
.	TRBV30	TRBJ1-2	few	CAWSETGEAGYTF	TGTGCCTGGAGTGAAACAGGCGAGGCTGGCTACACCTTC
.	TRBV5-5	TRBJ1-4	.	CASSSGHNEKLFF	TGTGCCAGCAGCTCGGGTCATAATGAAAAACTGTTTTTT
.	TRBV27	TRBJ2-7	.	CASSFGSLGEQYF	TGTGCCAGCAGTTTTGGTTCCTTGGGCGAGCAGTACTTC
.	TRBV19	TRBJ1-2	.	CASSIDESRRYGYTF	TGTGCCAGTAGTATAGATGAGTCGAGGCGCTATGGCTACACCTTC
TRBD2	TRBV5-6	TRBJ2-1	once	CASSWAAGGFIEQFF	TGTGCCAGCAGCTGGGCAGCGGGGGGGTTCATTGAGCAGTTCTTC
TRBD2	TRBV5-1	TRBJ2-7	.	CASSLGGRSYEQYF	TGCGCCAGCAGCTTGGGCGGGAGATCCTACGAGCAGTACTTC
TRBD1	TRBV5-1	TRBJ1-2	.	CASSPQGDGYTF	TGCGCCAGCAGCCCACAGGGGGATGGCTACACCTTC
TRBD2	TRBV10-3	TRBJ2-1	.	CAISESALAGGSHNEQFF	TGTGCCATCAGTGAGTCGGCCCTAGCGGGAGGATCTCACAATGAGCAGTTCTTC
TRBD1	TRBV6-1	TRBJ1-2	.	CASSEAPGGYGYTF	TGTGCCAGCAGTGAAGCCCCAGGGGGCTATGGCTACACCTTC
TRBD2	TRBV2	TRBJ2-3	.	CASRLAGGTDTQYF	TGTGCCAGCAGGTTAGCGGGGGGCACAGATACGCAGTATTTT
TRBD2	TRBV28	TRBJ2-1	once	CASSPPVSSGRATEQFF	TGTGCCAGCAGTCCTCCCGTCTCTAGCGGGAGGGCCACTGAGCAGTTCTTC
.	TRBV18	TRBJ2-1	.	CASVAVQSSPYNEQFF	TGTGCCAGCGTTGCCGTCCAGAGTTCCCCATACAATGAGCAGTTCTTC
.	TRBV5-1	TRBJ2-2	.	CASSLVAYTGELFF	TGCGCCAGCAGCTTGGTGGCCTACACCGGGGAGCTGTTTTTT
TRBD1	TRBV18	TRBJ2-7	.	CASSPPGSGTAVHEQYF	TGTGCCAGCTCACCACCGGGTTCCGGGACAGCTGTCCACGAGCAGTACTTC
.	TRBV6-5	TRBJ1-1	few	CASVGAMNTEAFF	TGTGCCAGCGTAGGAGCTATGAACACTGAAGCTTTCTTT
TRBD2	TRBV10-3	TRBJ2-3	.	CAISSTSGTSTDTQYF	TGTGCCATCAGCTCTACTAGCGGAACTAGCACAGATACGCAGTATTTT
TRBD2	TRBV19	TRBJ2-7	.	CASSIRLAGDLDEQYF	TGTGCCAGTAGTATACGACTAGCGGGAGACTTAGACGAGCAGTACTTC
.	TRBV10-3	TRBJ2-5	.	CAGRGDSKETQYF	TGTGCCGGCCGGGGCGACTCGAAAGAGACCCAGTACTTC
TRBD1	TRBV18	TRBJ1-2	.	CASSPGTGVHYGYTF	TGTGCCAGCTCACCGGGGACAGGGGTTCACTATGGCTACACCTTC
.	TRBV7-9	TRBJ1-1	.	CASPSVGLTGEAFF	TGTGCCAGCCCCTCGGTGGGGTTAACTGGTGAAGCTTTCTTT
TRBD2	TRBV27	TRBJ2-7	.	CASSLYRGGANEQYF	TGTGCCAGCAGTTTATACCGCGGGGGGGCGAACGAGCAGTACTTC
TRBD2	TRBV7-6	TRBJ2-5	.	CASSLAPTLAGRRRETQYF	TGTGCCAGCAGCTTAGCACCCACGCTAGCCGGGAGGCGAAGAGAGACCCAGTACTTC
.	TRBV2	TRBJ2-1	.	CASSEGQDSYNEQFF	TGTGCCAGCAGTGAAGGACAGGATTCCTACAATGAGCAGTTCTTC
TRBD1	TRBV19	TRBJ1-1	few	CASSKRTGVGTEAFF	TGTGCCAGTAGTAAAAGGACAGGCGTGGGGACTGAAGCTTTCTTT
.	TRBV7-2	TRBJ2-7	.	CASSSAYEQYF	TGTGCCAGCAGCTCCGCTTACGAGCAGTACTTC